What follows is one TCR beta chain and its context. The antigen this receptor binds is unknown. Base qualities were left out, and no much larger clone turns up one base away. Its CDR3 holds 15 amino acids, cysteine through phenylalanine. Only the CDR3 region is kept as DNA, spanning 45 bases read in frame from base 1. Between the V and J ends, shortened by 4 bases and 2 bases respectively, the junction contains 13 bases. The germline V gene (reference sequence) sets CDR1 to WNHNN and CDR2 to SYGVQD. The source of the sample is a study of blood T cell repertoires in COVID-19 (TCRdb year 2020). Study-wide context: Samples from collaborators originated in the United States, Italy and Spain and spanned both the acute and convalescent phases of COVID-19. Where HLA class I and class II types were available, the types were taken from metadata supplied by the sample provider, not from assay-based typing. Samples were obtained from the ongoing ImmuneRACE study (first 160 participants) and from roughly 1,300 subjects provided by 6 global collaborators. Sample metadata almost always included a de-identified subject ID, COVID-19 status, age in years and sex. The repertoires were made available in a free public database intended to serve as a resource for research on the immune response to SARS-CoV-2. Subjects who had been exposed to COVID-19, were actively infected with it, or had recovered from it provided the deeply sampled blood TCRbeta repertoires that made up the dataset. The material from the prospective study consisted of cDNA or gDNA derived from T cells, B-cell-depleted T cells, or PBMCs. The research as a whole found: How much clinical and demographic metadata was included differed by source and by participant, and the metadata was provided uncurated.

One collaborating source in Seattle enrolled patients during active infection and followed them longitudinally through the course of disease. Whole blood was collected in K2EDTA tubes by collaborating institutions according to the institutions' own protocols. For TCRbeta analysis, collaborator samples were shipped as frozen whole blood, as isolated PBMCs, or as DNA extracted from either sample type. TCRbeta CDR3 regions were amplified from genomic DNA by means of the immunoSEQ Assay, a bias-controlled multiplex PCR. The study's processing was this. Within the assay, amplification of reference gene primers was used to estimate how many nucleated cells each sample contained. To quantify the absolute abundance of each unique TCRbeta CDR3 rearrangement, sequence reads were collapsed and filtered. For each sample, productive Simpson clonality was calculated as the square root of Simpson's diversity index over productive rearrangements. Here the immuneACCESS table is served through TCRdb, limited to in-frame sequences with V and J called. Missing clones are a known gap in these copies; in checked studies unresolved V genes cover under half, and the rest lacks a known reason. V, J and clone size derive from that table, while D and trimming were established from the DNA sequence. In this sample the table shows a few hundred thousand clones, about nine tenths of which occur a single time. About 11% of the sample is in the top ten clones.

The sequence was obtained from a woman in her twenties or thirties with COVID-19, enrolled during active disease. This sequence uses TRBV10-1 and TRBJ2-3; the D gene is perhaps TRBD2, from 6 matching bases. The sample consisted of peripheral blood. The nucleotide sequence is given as TGCGCCAGCAGTGCCGCGGGGTCGAACACAGATACGCAGTATTTT. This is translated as CASSAAGSNTDTQYF.